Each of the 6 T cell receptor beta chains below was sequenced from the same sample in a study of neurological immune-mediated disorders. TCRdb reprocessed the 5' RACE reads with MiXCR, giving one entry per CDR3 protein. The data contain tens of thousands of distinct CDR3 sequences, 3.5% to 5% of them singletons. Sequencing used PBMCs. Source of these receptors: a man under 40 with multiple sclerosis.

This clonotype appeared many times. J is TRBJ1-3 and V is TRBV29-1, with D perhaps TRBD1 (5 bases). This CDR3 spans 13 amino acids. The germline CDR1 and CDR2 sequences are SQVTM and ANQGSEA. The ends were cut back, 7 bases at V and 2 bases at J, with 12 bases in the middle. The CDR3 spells CSAGTPAGNTIYF. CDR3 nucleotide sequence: TGCAGCGCCGGGACCCCAGCTGGAAACACCATATATTTT.

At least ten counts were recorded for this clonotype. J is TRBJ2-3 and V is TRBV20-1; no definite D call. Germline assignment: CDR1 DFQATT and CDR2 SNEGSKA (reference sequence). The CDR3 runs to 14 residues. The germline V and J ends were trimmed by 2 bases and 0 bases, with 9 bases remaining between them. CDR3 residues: CSARTGDSTDTQYF. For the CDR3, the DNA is TGCAGTGCTAGAACTGGGGATAGCACAGATACGCAGTATTTT.

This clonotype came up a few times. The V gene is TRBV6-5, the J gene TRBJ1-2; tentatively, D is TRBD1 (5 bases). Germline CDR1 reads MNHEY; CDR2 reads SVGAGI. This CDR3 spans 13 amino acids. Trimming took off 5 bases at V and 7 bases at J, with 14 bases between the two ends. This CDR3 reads CASSTGTARGYTF. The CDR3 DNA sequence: TGTGCCAGCAGTACGGGGACTGCACGTGGCTACACCTTC.

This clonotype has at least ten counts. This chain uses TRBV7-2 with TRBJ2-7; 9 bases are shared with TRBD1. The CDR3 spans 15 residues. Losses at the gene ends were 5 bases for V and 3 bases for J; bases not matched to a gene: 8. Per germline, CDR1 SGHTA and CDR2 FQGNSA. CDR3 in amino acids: CASSTRGQGGYEQYF. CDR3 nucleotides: TGTGCCAGCAGCACACGGGGACAGGGAGGCTACGAGCAGTACTTC.

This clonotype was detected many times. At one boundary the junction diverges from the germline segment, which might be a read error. The CDR3 DNA follows: TGTGCCAGCAGTGAAGGACAGGGGAGTTCACCCCTCAACTTT. Amino acid sequence: CASSEGQGSSPLNF. This chain connects TRBV28 to TRBJ1-6, with 9 bases aligning to TRBD1. The V gene's germline CDR1 is MDHEN and CDR2 SYDVKM. The CDR3 runs to 14 residues. Full variable domain (outside the CDR3, taken from reference TRBV28 and TRBJ1-6): DVKVTQSSRYLVKRTGEKVFLECVQDMDHENMFWYRQDPGLGLRLIYFSYDVKMKEKGDIPEGYSVSREKKERFSLILESASTNQTSMYLCASSEGQGSSPLNFGNGTRLTVT.

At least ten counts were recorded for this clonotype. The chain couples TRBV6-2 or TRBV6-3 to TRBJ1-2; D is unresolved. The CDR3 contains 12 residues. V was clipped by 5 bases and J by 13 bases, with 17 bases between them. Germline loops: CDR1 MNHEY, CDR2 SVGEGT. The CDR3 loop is CASSPPFTACTF. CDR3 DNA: TGTGCCAGCAGTCCGCCCTTCACTGCGTGCACCTTC.